A single sample is the source of the 28 T cell receptor beta chains below, sequenced in a study of CD8+ T cells in alopecia areata. Once RNA had been extracted, it was reverse transcribed into cDNA to act as the sequencing template. The data were produced by immunoSEQ multiplex PCR, yet TCRdb's version contains in-frame clones alone and is incomplete. In the table there are about 110,000 clones, about 50% of which are singletons. The sample comprised NKG2D-low CD8+ T cells sorted from blood. These receptors were collected from a human donor with alopecia areata.

This chain connects TRBV7-9 to TRBJ2-5, with D perhaps matching TRBD1 (8 bases). The CDR3 spans 19 residues. V was clipped by 4 bases and J by 2 bases, with 26 bases between them. Germline V gene sequence: CDR1 SEHNR, CDR2 FQNEAQ (reference sequence). The CDR3 sequence is CASSSNLGGTGNLQETQYF. For the CDR3, the DNA is TGTGCCAGCAGCTCCAACCTGGGGGGGACAGGAAACTTGCAAGAGACCCAGTACTTC.

The gene calls are TRBV9 and TRBJ1-1; D may be TRBD1 (6 bases). This CDR3 spans 15 amino acids. CDR1 SGDLS and CDR2 YYNGEE come from the germline V gene. Trimming shortened V by 2 bases and J by 2 bases, and 13 bases separated the two germline ends. CDR3: CASSVAGDLNTEAFF. In DNA form, the CDR3 reads TGTGCCAGCAGCGTCGCAGGGGACCTTAACACTGAAGCTTTCTTT.

The rearrangement joins TRBV10-3 to TRBJ2-1; TRBD1 matches 9 bases. Germline V gene sequence: CDR1 ENHRY, CDR2 SYGVKD. V gave up 10 bases and J gave up 8 bases; unmatched junction bases: 9. The CDR3 is made up of 13 amino acids. The CDR3 DNA reads TGTGCCACCCAGGGACAGGGAGTCGATGAGCAGTTCTTC. Translating it yields CATQGQGVDEQFF.

This chain uses TRBV7-2 with TRBJ2-7, with D unclear. Germline lookup yields CDR1 SGHTA and CDR2 FQGNSA. The ends were cut back, 1 base at V and 0 bases at J, with 16 bases in the middle. This CDR3 spans 17 amino acids. The CDR3 DNA reads as TGTGCCAGCAGCTTAGTGGATTCCGGCGTAAGCTCCTACGAGCAGTACTTC. Its protein is CASSLVDSGVSSYEQYF.

A note on this clone: The same CDR3 also results from other DNA sequences found in this sample. V and J are TRBV5-6 and TRBJ2-1, with a possible D match to TRBD2 (6 bases). The CDR3 consists of 14 residues. The V end lost 0 bases, the J end lost 5 bases, and 9 bases lay between the germline ends. Germline V lookup: CDR1 SGHDT, CDR2 YYEEEE. Written as DNA, the CDR3 is TGTGCCAGCAGCTTGGGGTTAGCGGACAATGAGCAGTTCTTC. Translated: CASSLGLADNEQFF. The variable domain in full, completed from reference TRBV5-6 and TRBJ2-1, reads DAGVTQSPTHLIKTRGQQVTLRCSPKSGHDTVSWYQQALGQGPQFIFQYYEEEERQRGNFPDRFSGHQFPNYSSELNVNALLLGDSALYLCASSLGLADNEQFFGPGTRLTVL.

This chain uses TRBV28 with TRBJ1-5; D is perhaps TRBD1 (6 bases). The CDR3 totals 13 residues. Looked up from germline, CDR1 is MDHEN and CDR2 is SYDVKM. Trimming shortened V by 8 bases and J by 6 bases, and 14 bases separated the two germline ends. Here the CDR3 reads CASDWGLGQPQHF. The CDR3, as DNA: TGTGCCAGCGATTGGGGGCTGGGTCAGCCCCAGCATTTT.

This clone appeared a few times. CDR3 coding DNA: TGTGCCAGCAGCTTGGAGGAGTTTTCCGAAGCGGGGTTATACAATGAGCAGTTCTTC. Its protein is CASSLEEFSEAGLYNEQFF. This rearrangement joins TRBV5-6 to TRBJ2-1; 7 bases agree with TRBD2. Germline loops: CDR1 SGHDT, CDR2 YYEEEE. V dropped 0 bases and J dropped 4; count of bases not matched to a gene: 16. This CDR3 has 19 residues.

This chain connects TRBV9 to TRBJ1-4; D not certain. The ends were cut back, 1 base at V and 6 bases at J, with 10 bases in the middle. The germline V gene encodes CDR1 SGDLS and CDR2 YYNGEE. The CDR3 sequence is 14 residues long. The CDR3 nucleotides read TGTGCCAGCAGCGTATCCCGGACGCATGAAAAACTGTTTTTT. This sequence encodes CASSVSRTHEKLFF.

DNA of the CDR3: TGTGCCAGCAGAACCGGGACTTCCTCCTACAATGAGCAGTTCTTC. Protein product: CASRTGTSSYNEQFF. This rearrangement joins TRBV7-9 to TRBJ2-1, with TRBD2 as a possible D gene (6 bases). This CDR3 spans 15 amino acids. Per germline, CDR1 SEHNR and CDR2 FQNEAQ (reference sequence). Trimming left V 6 bases short and J 0 bases short, with 12 bases between. Looking up the rest from reference TRBV7-9 and TRBJ2-1 gives the full variable domain: DTGVSQNPRHKITKRGQNVTFRCDPISEHNRLYWYRQTLGQGPEFLTYFQNEAQLEKSRLLSDRFSAERPKGSFSTLEIQRTEQGDSAMYLCASRTGTSSYNEQFFGPGTRLTVL.

The chain links TRBV19 to TRBJ2-1; 7 nucleotides agree with TRBD1. The CDR3 has 14 residues. Germline lookup yields CDR1 LNHDA and CDR2 SQIVND (reference sequence). V lost 3 bases, J lost 8 bases, and 7 bases stayed unmatched. The CDR3 sequence: CASSIQGELYEQFF. As DNA, the CDR3 is TGTGCCAGTAGTATTCAGGGGGAGTTGTATGAGCAGTTCTTC.

This clone was picked up a small number of times. This sequence joins TRBV2 and TRBJ2-1; D might be TRBD2 (5 bases). The germline V and J ends were trimmed by 1 base and 4 bases, with 11 bases remaining between them. This CDR3 is built from 15 residues. CDR1 is SNHLY, CDR2 FYNNEI, per germline. This chain's CDR3 is CASSEGAGGYNEQFF. CDR3 nucleotide sequence: TGTGCCAGCAGTGAAGGGGCAGGAGGATACAATGAGCAGTTCTTC.

CDR3 in amino acids: CATSVKVSGANVLTF. The CDR3 DNA is TGTGCCACCAGCGTAAAGGTATCTGGGGCCAACGTCCTGACTTTC. This chain links TRBV15 with TRBJ2-6; no clear D. The V end was cut by 5 bases, the J end by 1 base, with 9 bases between. This CDR3 has 15 residues. Germline values: CDR1 LNHNV, CDR2 YYDKDF (reference sequence). Based on the CDR3 plus reference TRBV15 and TRBJ2-6, the full variable domain is DAMVIQNPRYQVTQFGKPVTLSCSQTLNHNVMYWYQQKSSQAPKLLFHYYDKDFNNEADTPDNFQSRRPNTSFCFLDIRSPGLGDTAMYLCATSVKVSGANVLTFGAGSRLTVL.

CDR3: CASSSLAGGQFF. DNA for the CDR3: TGTGCCAGCAGCTCCCTAGCGGGAGGGCAGTTCTTC. The V gene is TRBV11-2, the J gene TRBJ2-1; 11 nucleotides match TRBD2. Germline CDR1 reads SGHAT; CDR2 reads FQNNGV. The CDR3 has 12 residues. With V trimmed by 4 bases and J by 12 bases, 2 bases remained unmatched. Complete variable domain (other parts from reference TRBV11-2 and TRBJ2-1): EAGVAQSPRYKIIEKRQSVAFWCNPISGHATLYWYQQILGQGPKLLIQFQNNGVVDDSQLPKDRFSAERLKGVDSTLKIQPAKLEDSAVYLCASSSLAGGQFFGPGTRLTVL.

This clone was seen a single time. The chain links TRBV27 to TRBJ2-7; D gene unclear. Germline V lookup: CDR1 MNHEY, CDR2 SMNVEV (reference sequence). This CDR3 contains 13 residues. Trimming pared 0 bases from V and 3 bases from J, leaving 6 bases between. CDR3 sequence: CASSLSKYYEQYF. CDR3 DNA sequence: TGTGCCAGCAGTTTATCGAAGTACTACGAGCAGTACTTC.

The chain is built from TRBV9 and TRBJ2-1; D might be TRBD1 or TRBD2, each matching 6 bases. The V and J ends lost 2 bases and 8 bases respectively, with 8 bases between them. The CDR3 length is 12 residues. Germline CDR1 SGDLS, CDR2 YYNGEE. CDR3 in amino acids: CASSVGGYEQFF. DNA of the CDR3: TGTGCCAGCAGCGTCGGGGGCTATGAGCAGTTCTTC.

The chain employs TRBV10-3 and TRBJ2-2; D call uncertain. V was pared by 4 bases and J by 5 bases, with 5 bases between. The CDR3 has 12 residues. Germline CDR1 ENHRY, CDR2 SYGVKD. CDR3 sequence reads: CAISGGTGELFF. The DNA for the CDR3 is TGTGCCATCAGTGGAGGAACCGGGGAGCTGTTTTTT.

Here the CDR3 DNA reads TGTGCCAGTAGTATTGGGTCTAGCGGGAAGAATGAGCAGTTCTTC. This gives the protein CASSIGSSGKNEQFF. The J gene is TRBJ2-1, the V gene TRBV19; 9 positions agree with TRBD2. Germline values: CDR1 LNHDA, CDR2 SQIVND (reference sequence). V was pared by 3 bases and J by 7 bases, with 7 bases of the junction left unmatched. CDR3 length: 15 residues.

V gene TRBV27 combines with J gene TRBJ2-3; D not certain. Trimming removed 2 bases from V and 2 bases from J, with 5 bases in between. The CDR3 runs 13 residues. Germline V gene data show CDR1 as MNHEY and CDR2 as SMNVEV (reference sequence). This chain's CDR3 is CASSLTVTDTQYF. For the CDR3, the DNA is TGTGCCAGCAGTTTAACGGTCACAGATACGCAGTATTTT.

This clone was seen many times. The chain recombines TRBV29-1 with TRBJ2-1, with 10 bases aligning to TRBD1. Per germline, CDR1 SQVTM and CDR2 ANQGSEA. V was clipped by 5 bases and J by 4 bases; unmatched bases: 8. This CDR3 region has 15 residues. CDR3 in amino acids: CSVNTGTGDYNEQFF. The CDR3 coding sequence is TGCAGCGTTAATACCGGGACAGGGGATTACAATGAGCAGTTCTTC.

This chain links TRBV15 with TRBJ1-1, with D maybe TRBD1 (6 bases). This CDR3 spans 17 amino acids. Germline V CDR1 and CDR2: LNHNV, YYDKDF (reference sequence). The V gene lost 2 bases and the J gene lost 0 bases, with 16 bases spanning the gap. The CDR3 region is CATSRHRTVYLNTEAFF. CDR3 DNA sequence: TGTGCCACCAGCAGACACCGGACAGTCTACTTGAACACTGAAGCTTTCTTT.

This chain joins TRBV10-2 and TRBJ2-3, with D tentatively TRBD2 (6 bases). The germline V and J ends were trimmed by 8 bases and 5 bases, with 14 bases remaining between them. The CDR3 spans 13 residues. The V gene's germline CDR1 is WSHSY and CDR2 SAAADI. The CDR3 coding sequence is TGCGCCAGCGGGAGGACGGAACAAGATACGCAGTATTTT. Its protein is CASGRTEQDTQYF.

The V call is TRBV30, the J call TRBJ2-7; either TRBD1 or TRBD2 may fit D (6 bases each). CDR1 and CDR2 (germline): GTSNPN, SVGIG (reference sequence). Trimming took off 3 bases at V and 5 bases at J, with 11 bases between the two ends. This CDR3 has 12 amino acids. The CDR3 DNA follows: TGTGCCTGGAGGCCGGAGGGGGACGAGCAGTACTTC. Its protein product is CAWRPEGDEQYF.

J is TRBJ2-7 and V is TRBV4-1; 9 bases are a match to TRBD2. The CDR3 runs to 15 residues. V dropped 2 bases and J dropped 2; count of bases not matched to a gene: 4. CDR1 MGHRA and CDR2 YSYEKL come from the germline V gene. CDR3 sequence reads: CASSQRTSATYEQYF. The CDR3 DNA sequence: TGCGCCAGCAGCCAAAGGACTAGCGCAACCTACGAGCAGTACTTC.

This clone was observed a few times. The V and J genes are TRBV13 and TRBJ2-2; D remains ambiguous. CDR1 is PRHDT and CDR2 is FYEKMQ in the germline V gene (reference sequence). This CDR3 is 15 amino acids long. V was cut by 2 bases and J by 0 bases, with 7 bases left in between. CDR3 DNA sequence: TGTGCCAGCAGCTTATCGTTCGCGAACACCGGGGAGCTGTTTTTT. Encoded protein: CASSLSFANTGELFF.

The chain recombines TRBV12-5 with TRBJ2-3; TRBD1 matches 7 bases. The CDR3 length is 15 residues. V shed 5 bases and J 1 base; nucleotides not matched to a gene: 6. Germline assignment: CDR1 LGHNT and CDR2 FRNRAP. CDR3 in DNA: TGTGCTAGTGGTGCTACAGGGGACGGCACAGATACGCAGTATTTT. Encoded protein: CASGATGDGTDTQYF.

V usage is TRBV29-1 and J usage is TRBJ2-4; TRBD1 or TRBD2 may be the D gene (6 bases each). Trimming pared 5 bases from V and 1 base from J, leaving 9 bases between. From germline, CDR1 is SQVTM and CDR2 ANQGSEA. This CDR3 contains 13 residues. Here the CDR3 DNA reads TGCAGCGTTTACGGGGGCGCCAAAAACATTCAGTACTTC. Encoded protein: CSVYGGAKNIQYF.

The genes are TRBV19 and TRBJ1-5; 7 positions match TRBD1. With 6 bases clipped from V and 7 bases from J, the junction kept 12 bases outside the gene matches. The CDR3 is 15 amino acids. Per the germline V gene, CDR1 is LNHDA and CDR2 is SQIVND (reference sequence). CDR3 coding DNA: TGTGCCAGTAGCTCTAAAGGGGGCGGGGGGCAGCCCCAGCATTTT. Translated: CASSSKGGGGQPQHF.

The gene calls are TRBV7-2 and TRBJ2-5; D is unclear. Trimming left V 5 bases short and J 4 bases short, with 8 bases between. CDR1 and CDR2 from the germline V gene are SGHTA and FQGNSA. The CDR3 has 12 residues. CDR3 protein: CASSPPPETQYF. CDR3 bases: TGTGCCAGCAGCCCGCCCCCAGAGACCCAGTACTTC.